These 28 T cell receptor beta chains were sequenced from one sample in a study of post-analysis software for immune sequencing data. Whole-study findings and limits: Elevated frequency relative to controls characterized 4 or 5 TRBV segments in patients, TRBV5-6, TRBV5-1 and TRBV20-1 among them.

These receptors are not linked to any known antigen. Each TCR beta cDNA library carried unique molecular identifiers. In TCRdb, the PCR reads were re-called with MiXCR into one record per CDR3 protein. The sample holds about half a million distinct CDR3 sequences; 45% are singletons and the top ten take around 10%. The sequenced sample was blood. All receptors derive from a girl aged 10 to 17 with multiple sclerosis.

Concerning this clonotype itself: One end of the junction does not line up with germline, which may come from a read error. In DNA form, the CDR3 reads TGCAGTGCTCCAAACTCCAACAATGAGCAGTTCTTC. Encoded protein: CSAPNSNNEQFF. This chain links TRBV20-1 with TRBJ2-1; D gene uncertain. Germline V CDR1 and CDR2: DFQATT, SNEGSKA (reference sequence). This CDR3 spans 12 amino acids.

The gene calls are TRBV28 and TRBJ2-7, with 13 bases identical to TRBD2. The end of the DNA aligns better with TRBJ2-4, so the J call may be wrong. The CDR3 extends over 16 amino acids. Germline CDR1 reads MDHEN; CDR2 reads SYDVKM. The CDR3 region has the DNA TGTGCCAGCAGCTCTTTGACTAGCGGGAGGTTCGGCATTCAGTACTTC. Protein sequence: CASSSLTSGRFGIQYF.

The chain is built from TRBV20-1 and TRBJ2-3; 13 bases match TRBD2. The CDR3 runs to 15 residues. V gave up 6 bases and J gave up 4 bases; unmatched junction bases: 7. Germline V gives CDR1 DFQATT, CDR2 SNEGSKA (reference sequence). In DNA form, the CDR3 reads TGCAGTGCGCGAAGGACTAGCGGGAGCTCAGATACGCAGTATTTT. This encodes CSARRTSGSSDTQYF.

Here the CDR3 reads CSVGGRMDEQFF. Written as DNA, the CDR3 is TGCAGTGTGGGCGGGAGGATGGATGAGCAGTTCTTC. The chain has TRBV20-1 and TRBJ2-1; 8 bases are a match to TRBD2. Germline trimming cut 7 bases from V and 8 bases from J; bases unmatched to any gene: 7. This CDR3 comprises 12 residues. Looked up from germline, CDR1 is DFQATT and CDR2 is SNEGSKA (reference sequence).

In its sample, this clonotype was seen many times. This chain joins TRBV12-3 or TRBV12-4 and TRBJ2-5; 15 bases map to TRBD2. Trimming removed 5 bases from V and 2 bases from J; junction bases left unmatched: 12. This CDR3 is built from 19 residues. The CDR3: CASSPRTSGRAGGQETQYF. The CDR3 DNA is TGTGCCAGCAGTCCCAGGACTAGCGGGAGGGCTGGGGGACAAGAGACCCAGTACTTC.

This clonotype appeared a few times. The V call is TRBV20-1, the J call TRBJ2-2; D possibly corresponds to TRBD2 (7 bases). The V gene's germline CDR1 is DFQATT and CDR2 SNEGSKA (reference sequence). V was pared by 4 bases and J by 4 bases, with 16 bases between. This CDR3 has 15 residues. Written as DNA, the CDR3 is TGCAGTGCTACCCGGGCGGGGGCAGGCACCGGGGAGCTGTTTTTT. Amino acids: CSATRAGAGTGELFF.

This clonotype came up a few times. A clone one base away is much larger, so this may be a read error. The CDR3 sequence is CASSLGQSYGQYF. Written as DNA, the CDR3 is TGCGCCAGCAGCTTGGGACAGTCCTACGGGCAGTACTTC. The chain joins TRBV5-1 to TRBJ2-4; TRBD1 might be the D (5 bases). V was trimmed by 0 bases and J by 13 bases, leaving 14 bases between them. This CDR3 comprises 13 residues. Germline CDR1 and CDR2: SGHRS and YFSETQ.

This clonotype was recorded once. The CDR3 bases are TGTGCCAGCAGCGCCTCATCTAGCACTGAAGCTTTCTTT. It codes for CASSASSSTEAFF. The rearrangement uses TRBV9 and TRBJ1-1; no clear D. The ends were cut back, 3 bases at V and 4 bases at J, with 10 bases in the middle. The CDR3 consists of 13 residues. The germline V gene has CDR1 SGDLS and CDR2 YYNGEE.

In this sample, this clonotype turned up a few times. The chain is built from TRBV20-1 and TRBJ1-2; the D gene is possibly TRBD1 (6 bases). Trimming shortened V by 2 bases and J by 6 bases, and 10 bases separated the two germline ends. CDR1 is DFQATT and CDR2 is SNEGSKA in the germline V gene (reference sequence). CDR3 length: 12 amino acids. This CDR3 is CSARRGADGYTF. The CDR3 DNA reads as TGCAGTGCTAGACGGGGGGCCGATGGCTACACCTTC.

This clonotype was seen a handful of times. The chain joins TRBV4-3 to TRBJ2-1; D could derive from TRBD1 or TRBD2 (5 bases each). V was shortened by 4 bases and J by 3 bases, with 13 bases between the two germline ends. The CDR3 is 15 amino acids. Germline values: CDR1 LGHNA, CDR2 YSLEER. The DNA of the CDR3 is TGCGCCAGCAGCCTCCGGGACCCAAGCTACAATGAGCAGTTCTTC. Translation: CASSLRDPSYNEQFF.

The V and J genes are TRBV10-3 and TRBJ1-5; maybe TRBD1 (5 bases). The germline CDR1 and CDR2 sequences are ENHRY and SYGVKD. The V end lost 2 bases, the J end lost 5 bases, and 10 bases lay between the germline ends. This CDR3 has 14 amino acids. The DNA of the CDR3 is TGTGCCATCAGTGAGGGCAGAGGGGATCAGCCCCAGCATTTT. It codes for CAISEGRGDQPQHF.

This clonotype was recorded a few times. In nucleotides, the CDR3 is TGCGCCAGCAGCGCGGACACCTACGAGCAGTACTTC. Residues: CASSADTYEQYF. The genes are TRBV5-1 and TRBJ2-7; D is possibly TRBD1 (5 bases). Germline loops: CDR1 SGHRS, CDR2 YFSETQ. V gave up 4 bases and J gave up 2 bases, with 7 bases separating them. There are 12 residues in the CDR3.

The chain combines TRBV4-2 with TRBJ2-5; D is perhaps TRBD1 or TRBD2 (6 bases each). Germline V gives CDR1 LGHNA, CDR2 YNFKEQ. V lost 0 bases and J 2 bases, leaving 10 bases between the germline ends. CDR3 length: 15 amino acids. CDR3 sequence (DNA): TGTGCCAGCAGCCAAGATAGGGGGGAACAAGAGACCCAGTACTTC. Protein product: CASSQDRGEQETQYF.

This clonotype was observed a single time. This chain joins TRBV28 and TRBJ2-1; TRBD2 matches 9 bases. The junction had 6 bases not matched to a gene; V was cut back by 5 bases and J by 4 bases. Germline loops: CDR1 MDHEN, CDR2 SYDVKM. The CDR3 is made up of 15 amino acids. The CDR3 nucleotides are TGTGCCAGCAGTCTGACTAGCGGAGAGTACAATGAGCAGTTCTTC. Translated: CASSLTSGEYNEQFF.

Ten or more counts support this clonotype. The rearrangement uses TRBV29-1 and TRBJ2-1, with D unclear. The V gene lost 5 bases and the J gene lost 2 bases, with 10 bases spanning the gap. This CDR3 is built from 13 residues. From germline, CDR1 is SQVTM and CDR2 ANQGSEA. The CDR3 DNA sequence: TGCAGCGTTTTTGTGGGTACCTACAATGAGCAGTTCTTC. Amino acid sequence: CSVFVGTYNEQFF.

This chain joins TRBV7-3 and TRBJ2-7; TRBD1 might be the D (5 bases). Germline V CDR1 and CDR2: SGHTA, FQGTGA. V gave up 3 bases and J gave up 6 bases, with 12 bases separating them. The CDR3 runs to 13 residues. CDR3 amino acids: CASSFSDSGEQYF. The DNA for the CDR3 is TGTGCCAGCAGCTTCTCCGACAGTGGCGAGCAGTACTTC.

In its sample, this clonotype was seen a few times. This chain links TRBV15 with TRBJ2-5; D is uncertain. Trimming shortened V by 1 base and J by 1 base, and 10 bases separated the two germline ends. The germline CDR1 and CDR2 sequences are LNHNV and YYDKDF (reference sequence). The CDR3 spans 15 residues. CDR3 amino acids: CATSRGPGFQETQYF. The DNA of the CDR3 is TGTGCCACCAGCAGAGGCCCCGGGTTCCAAGAGACCCAGTACTTC.

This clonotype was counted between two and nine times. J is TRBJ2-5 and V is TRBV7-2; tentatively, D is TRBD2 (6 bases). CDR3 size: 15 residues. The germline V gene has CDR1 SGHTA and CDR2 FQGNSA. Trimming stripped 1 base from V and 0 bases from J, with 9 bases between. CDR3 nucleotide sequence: TGTGCCAGCAGCTTAGGCTCTAGCGACCAAGAGACCCAGTACTTC. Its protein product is CASSLGSSDQETQYF.

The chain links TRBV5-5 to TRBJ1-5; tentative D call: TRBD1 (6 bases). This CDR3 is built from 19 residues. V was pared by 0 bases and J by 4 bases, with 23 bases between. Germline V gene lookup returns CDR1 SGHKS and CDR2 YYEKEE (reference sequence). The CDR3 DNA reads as TGTGCCAGCAGCTTGGATGGTGTTTACGGGACACCCCGTAATCAGCCCCAGCATTTT. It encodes CASSLDGVYGTPRNQPQHF.

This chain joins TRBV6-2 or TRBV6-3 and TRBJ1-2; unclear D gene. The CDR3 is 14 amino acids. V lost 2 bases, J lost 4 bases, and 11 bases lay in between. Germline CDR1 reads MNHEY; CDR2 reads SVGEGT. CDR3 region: CASSYLRTIYGYTF. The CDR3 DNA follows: TGTGCCAGCAGTTACCTACGGACCATCTATGGCTACACCTTC.

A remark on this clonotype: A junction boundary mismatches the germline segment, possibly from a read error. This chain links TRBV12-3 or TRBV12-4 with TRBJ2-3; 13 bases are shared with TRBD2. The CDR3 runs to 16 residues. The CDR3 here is CASTKRTSGSTDTEYF. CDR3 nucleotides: TGTGCCAGCACCAAGCGGACTAGCGGGAGCACAGATACGGAGTATTTT.

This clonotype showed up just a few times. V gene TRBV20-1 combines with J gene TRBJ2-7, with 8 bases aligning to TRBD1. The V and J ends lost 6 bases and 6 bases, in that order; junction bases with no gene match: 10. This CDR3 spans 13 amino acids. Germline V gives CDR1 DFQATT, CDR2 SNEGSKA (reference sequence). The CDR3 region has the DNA TGCAGTGCGAGAAACACAGGGGGAAGCGAGCAGTACTTC. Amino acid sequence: CSARNTGGSEQYF.

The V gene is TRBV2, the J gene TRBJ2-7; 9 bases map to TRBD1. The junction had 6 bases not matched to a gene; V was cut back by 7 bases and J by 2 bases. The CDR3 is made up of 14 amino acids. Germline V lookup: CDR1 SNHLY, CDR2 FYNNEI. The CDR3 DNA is TGTGCCAGCACAGGAGGGACAGGGACCTACGAGCAGTACTTC. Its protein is CASTGGTGTYEQYF.

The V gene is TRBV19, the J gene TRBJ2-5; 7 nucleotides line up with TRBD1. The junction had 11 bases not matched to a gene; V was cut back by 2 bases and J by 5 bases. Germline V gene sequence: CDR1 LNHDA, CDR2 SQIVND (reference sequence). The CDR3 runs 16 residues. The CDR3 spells CASSINRGPQAETQYF. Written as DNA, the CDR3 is TGTGCCAGTAGTATAAACAGGGGACCACAAGCGGAGACCCAGTACTTC.

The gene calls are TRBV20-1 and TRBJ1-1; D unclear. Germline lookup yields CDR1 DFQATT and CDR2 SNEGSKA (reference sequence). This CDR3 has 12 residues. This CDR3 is CSLTVMNTEAFF. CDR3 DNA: TGCAGCCTGACGGTTATGAACACTGAAGCTTTCTTT.

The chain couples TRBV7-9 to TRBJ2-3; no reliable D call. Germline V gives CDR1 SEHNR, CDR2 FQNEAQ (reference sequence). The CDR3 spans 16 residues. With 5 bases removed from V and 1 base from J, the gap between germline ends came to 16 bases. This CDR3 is CASSRLMAPGTDTQYF. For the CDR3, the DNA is TGTGCCAGCAGCCGACTTATGGCCCCCGGCACAGATACGCAGTATTTT.

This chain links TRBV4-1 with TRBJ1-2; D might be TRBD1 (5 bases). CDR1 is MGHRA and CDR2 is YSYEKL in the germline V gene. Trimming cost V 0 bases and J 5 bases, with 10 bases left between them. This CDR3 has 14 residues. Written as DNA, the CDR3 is TGCGCCAGCAGCCAAGACGACAGCGATTATGGCTACACCTTC. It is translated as CASSQDDSDYGYTF.

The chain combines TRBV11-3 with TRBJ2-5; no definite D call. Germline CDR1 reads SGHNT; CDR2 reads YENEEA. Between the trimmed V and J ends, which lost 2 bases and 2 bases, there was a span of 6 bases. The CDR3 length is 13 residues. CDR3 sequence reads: CASSLQTQETQYF. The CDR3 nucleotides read TGTGCCAGCAGCTTACAGACACAAGAGACCCAGTACTTC.